This is a list of T cell receptor beta chains from one sample in a study of long-term antiretroviral therapy in people with HIV. TCRdb keeps only in-frame clones here, not all; method: immunoSEQ multiplex PCR. This table holds roughly 18,000 clones, 65% to 85% found once. Sequenced material: unsorted PBMCs, taken 0.9 years after starting antiretroviral therapy. The source is a man younger than 30 with HIV. The CDR3 runs from the conserved cysteine through the conserved F or W. The D gene is left open where the match is weak. Size is omitted from some rows. Given values are once, few, many or a class for expanded clones.

V: TRBV7-9
D: .
J: TRBJ1-5
size: .
CDR3: CASSAREEDQPQHF
DNA: TGTGCCAGCAGCGCACGGGAGGAGGATCAGCCCCAGCATTTT

V: TRBV7-9
D: .
J: TRBJ1-5
size: .
CDR3: CASSFLGVNQPQHF
DNA: TGTGCCAGCAGCTTCCTAGGAGTCAATCAGCCCCAGCATTTT

V: TRBV18
D: TRBD1
J: TRBJ2-3
size: .
CDR3: CASSPTGGTSTDTQYF
DNA: TGTGCCAGCTCACCGACAGGGGGGACGAGCACAGATACGCAGTATTTT

V: TRBV28
D: .
J: TRBJ2-4
size: .
CDR3: CASSLSAAGYSKNIQYF
DNA: TGTGCCAGCAGTTTGTCAGCGGCGGGTTATTCCAAAAACATTCAGTACTTC

V: TRBV29-1
D: .
J: TRBJ1-6
size: .
CDR3: CSVGQGNSPLHF
DNA: TGCAGCGTTGGTCAGGGGAATTCACCCCTCCACTTT

V: TRBV19
D: .
J: TRBJ2-7
size: .
CDR3: CASRGRVSYEQYF
DNA: TGTGCCAGCAGGGGTCGGGTTTCCTACGAGCAGTACTTC

V: TRBV6-1
D: .
J: TRBJ1-1
size: .
CDR3: CASSEGWLTFW
DNA: TGTGCCAGCAGTGAAGGGTGGCTGACCTTTTGG

V: TRBV30
D: TRBD1
J: TRBJ1-4
size: .
CDR3: CAWSRPLQGAFEKLFF
DNA: TGTGCCTGGAGTCGTCCTCTCCAGGGGGCTTTTGAAAAACTGTTTTTT

V: TRBV6-1
D: .
J: TRBJ1-3
size: .
CDR3: CAAGVGAISGNTIYF
DNA: TGTGCCGCAGGAGTGGGGGCGATCTCTGGAAACACCATATATTTT

V: TRBV7-9
D: .
J: TRBJ1-5
size: .
CDR3: CASSLEYQPQHF
DNA: TGTGCCAGCAGCTTGGAGTACCAGCCCCAGCATTTT

V: TRBV6-6
D: .
J: TRBJ2-7
size: .
CDR3: CASSYQQSYEQYF
DNA: TGTGCCAGCAGTTACCAACAGTCCTACGAGCAGTACTTC

V: TRBV5-1
D: .
J: TRBJ2-3
size: .
CDR3: CASSLKYLEGAVTDTQYF
DNA: TGCGCCAGCAGCCTGAAGTATCTCGAAGGGGCGGTCACAGATACGCAGTATTTT

V: TRBV5-1
D: TRBD1
J: TRBJ1-2
size: .
CDR3: CASSLQDREDYGYTF
DNA: TGCGCCAGCAGCTTGCAGGACAGGGAAGACTATGGCTACACCTTC

V: TRBV6-6
D: .
J: TRBJ2-1
size: .
CDR3: CASHGSSSYNEQFF
DNA: TGTGCCAGCCATGGGTCGAGCTCCTACAATGAGCAGTTCTTC

V: TRBV11-2
D: .
J: TRBJ1-5
size: .
CDR3: CASSFALSQPQHF
DNA: TGTGCCAGCAGCTTCGCCCTCTCGCAGCCCCAGCATTTT

V: TRBV28
D: .
J: TRBJ2-2
size: .
CDR3: CASSQKNTGELFF
DNA: TGTGCCAGCAGTCAAAAGAACACCGGGGAGCTGTTTTTT

V: TRBV2
D: TRBD2
J: TRBJ2-5
size: .
CDR3: CASSDTSGAQETQYF
DNA: TGTGCCAGCAGTGATACTAGCGGCGCTCAAGAGACCCAGTACTTC

V: TRBV11-2
D: .
J: TRBJ1-1
size: .
CDR3: CASSVSTMNTEAFF
DNA: TGTGCCAGCAGCGTCAGCACCATGAACACTGAAGCTTTCTTT

V: TRBV5-1
D: .
J: TRBJ1-6
size: .
CDR3: CASSRGPRGDQDNSPLHF
DNA: TGCGCCAGCAGCCGGGGGCCGAGGGGGGACCAAGATAATTCACCCCTCCACTTT

V: TRBV29-1
D: .
J: TRBJ2-3
size: .
CDR3: CSVNFDSTSTDTQYF
DNA: TGCAGCGTTAACTTCGACTCTACTAGCACAGATACGCAGTATTTT

V: TRBV2
D: .
J: TRBJ2-4
size: once
CDR3: CASTWGNIQYF
DNA: TGTGCCAGCACTTGGGGAAACATTCAGTACTTC

V: TRBV29-1
D: .
J: TRBJ2-2
size: .
CDR3: CSVVKGTGELFF
DNA: TGCAGCGTTGTAAAGGGAACCGGGGAGCTGTTTTTT

V: TRBV18
D: TRBD1
J: TRBJ2-1
size: few
CDR3: CASSPGTGAYNEQFF
DNA: TGTGCCAGCTCACCCGGGACAGGGGCCTACAATGAGCAGTTCTTC

V: TRBV14
D: .
J: TRBJ2-6
size: .
CDR3: CASSFSGANVLTF
DNA: TGTGCCAGCAGTTTCTCTGGGGCCAACGTCCTGACTTTC

V: TRBV6-1
D: .
J: TRBJ1-2
size: .
CDR3: CASSATGSGRRSGYTF
DNA: TGTGCCAGCAGTGCTACTGGTTCGGGACGGCGGTCGGGCTACACCTTC

V: TRBV19
D: .
J: TRBJ2-2
size: .
CDR3: CASSMGAANTGELFF
DNA: TGTGCCAGTAGTATGGGGGCAGCCAACACCGGGGAGCTGTTTTTT

V: TRBV10-3
D: TRBD1
J: TRBJ1-2
size: .
CDR3: CAISIRTGGEDGYTF
DNA: TGTGCCATCAGTATACGGACAGGGGGCGAAGATGGCTACACCTTC

V: TRBV6-1
D: .
J: TRBJ1-1
size: .
CDR3: CASNHPRAGSAEAFF
DNA: TGTGCCAGCAACCATCCAAGGGCAGGGTCCGCTGAAGCTTTCTTT